This T cell receptor (beta chain) was sequenced during a study of cytomegalovirus exposure and HLA in healthy donors. Study-wide findings and caveats: One later analysis, an examination of the 120 validation repertoires, found that first-cohort TCR clusters tended to co-occur in them. Cytomegalovirus association was listed for about 180 TCR beta chains. Rarity characterized most TCR sequences, yet some public TCRs appeared in many donors.

Turning to this clone: What it recognizes is unknown.

Profiling relied on immunoSEQ multiplex PCR, and the TCRdb table lists in-frame clones only, not all of them. The data contain approximately 160,000 clones, approximately 84% of them singletons. Germline CDR1 and CDR2: MNHEY and SMNVEV (reference sequence). The CDR3 has 16 residues. Losses at the gene ends were 7 bases for V and 3 bases for J; bases not matched to a gene: 12. V gene TRBV27 combines with J gene TRBJ2-7; TRBD2 matches at 10 bases. The receptor was derived from a man aged 30-40 years in good health and CMV-seropositive. The material sequenced was PBMCs. The CDR3 DNA is TGTGCCAGCAACCCTTTGCTAGCGGGAGTAGGCTACGAGCAGTACTTC. This sequence encodes CASNPLLAGVGYEQYF.